The sample holds many counts of the clone carrying this TCR beta chain. This record comes from a study of blood T cell repertoires in COVID-19. Study background: Specimens from acute and convalescent COVID-19 originated in the United States, Italy and Spain. PBMCs, B-cell-depleted T cells, or T cells provided the cDNA or gDNA that made up the material.

How the authors handled the data: By means of reference gene primer amplification, nucleated cell counts were estimated. Libraries were prepared by immunoSEQ multiplex PCR; TCRdb keeps only in-frame clonotypes and omits some of them. V and J calls and clone size are those listed in that table; D and trimming were worked out from the DNA. The profile covers over 350,000 clones, with approximately 90% appearing a single time and 0.8% to 0.9% taken by the ten largest. Germline lookup yields CDR1 MNHNY and CDR2 SVGAGI (reference sequence). This CDR3 comprises 10 residues. V was trimmed by 6 bases and J by 8 bases, leaving 7 bases between them. Individuals aged about 18 to 100 years were recruited from approximately 24 US areas.

The receptor was isolated from a middle-aged woman who had been exposed to COVID-19. The rearrangement links TRBV6-6 to TRBJ1-1; D is unresolved. Sequencing was done on a sample of PBMCs or T cells enriched from blood (not recorded which). CDR3: CASRDLEAFF. CDR3 in DNA: TGTGCCAGCAGGGACTTGGAAGCTTTCTTT.